Following are 27 T cell receptor beta chains from one sample sequenced in a study of blood T cell repertoires in COVID-19. Produced via immunoSEQ multiplex PCR; TCRdb's table is partial and in-frame only. The sample contains about 75,000 clones, roughly 90% of which appear only once. Sequenced input: peripheral blood. These receptors were taken from a human donor in a cohort sampled during active COVID-19.

The chain has TRBV27 and TRBJ1-6; perhaps TRBD1 as D (6 bases). Germline-derived CDR1 and CDR2 are MNHEY and SMNVEV (reference sequence). V lost 8 bases to trimming and J lost 4 bases, with 12 bases between them. This CDR3 has 14 residues. CDR3 in amino acids: CASHAQGYNSPLHF. Here the CDR3 DNA reads TGTGCCAGCCACGCTCAGGGGTATAATTCACCCCTCCACTTT.

The genes are TRBV28 and TRBJ2-1; a possible D gene is TRBD1 (6 bases). The CDR3 extends over 15 amino acids. Germline loops: CDR1 MDHEN, CDR2 SYDVKM. With 5 bases removed from V and 3 bases from J, the gap between germline ends came to 14 bases. The DNA of the CDR3 is TGTGCCAGCAGTAAACAGGGCTATCTCTACAATGAGCAGTTCTTC. Amino acids: CASSKQGYLYNEQFF.

This chain joins TRBV5-1 and TRBJ2-2, with a possible D match to TRBD1 (5 bases). V was trimmed by 0 bases and J by 6 bases, leaving 9 bases between them. Germline V gene lookup returns CDR1 SGHRS and CDR2 YFSETQ. This CDR3 spans 14 amino acids. The CDR3 region is CASSLATGPGELFF. CDR3 nucleotide sequence: TGCGCCAGCAGCTTGGCCACAGGCCCCGGGGAGCTGTTTTTT.

The J gene is TRBJ2-4, the V gene TRBV3-1 (or the pseudogene TRBV3-2); D unclear. In germline, CDR1 is LGHDT, CDR2 YNNKEL (reference sequence). The CDR3 extends over 14 amino acids. V was cut by 1 base and J by 2 bases, with 6 bases left in between. CDR3 in DNA: TGTGCCAGCAGCCAAGGACTCACCAAAAACATTCAGTACTTC. Its protein is CASSQGLTKNIQYF.

CDR3 protein: CSAPGNTEAFF. CDR3 DNA: TGCAGTGCTCCAGGGAACACTGAAGCTTTCTTT. The chain uses TRBV20-1 and TRBJ1-1; D uncertain. The V gene's germline CDR1 is DFQATT and CDR2 SNEGSKA (reference sequence). The CDR3 has 11 residues. V dropped 5 bases and J dropped 1 base, with 5 bases sitting between them.

The V gene is TRBV6-5, the J gene TRBJ2-7, with TRBD1 as a possible D gene (5 bases). Germline CDR1 MNHEY, CDR2 SVGAGI. The V and J ends lost 7 bases and 7 bases respectively, with 11 bases between them. This CDR3 spans 11 amino acids. CDR3 coding DNA: TGTGCCAGCAACACAGGCTTTGAGCAGTACTTC. This encodes CASNTGFEQYF.

This clone was found once. The rearrangement uses TRBV10-3 and TRBJ1-1; TRBD1 aligns across 8 bases. The junction had 3 bases not matched to a gene; V was cut back by 5 bases and J by 1 base. Germline values: CDR1 ENHRY, CDR2 SYGVKD. This CDR3 region has 14 residues. CDR3: CAISWDRRNTEAFF. Here the CDR3 DNA reads TGTGCCATCAGTTGGGACAGGCGGAACACTGAAGCTTTCTTT.

The chain is built from TRBV6-1 and TRBJ2-3; possibly TRBD1 for D (6 bases). The V gene's germline CDR1 is MNHNS and CDR2 SASEGT. This CDR3 contains 16 residues. V shed 3 bases and J shed 7 bases, with 20 bases lying between them. CDR3 DNA sequence: TGTGCCAGCAGTGATCCCGACAGGATAGGGCTATATACGCAGTATTTT. This translates into CASSDPDRIGLYTQYF.

The chain uses TRBV28 and TRBJ2-1; TRBD1 aligns across 9 bases. The CDR3 is 15 amino acids. The V gene's germline CDR1 is MDHEN and CDR2 SYDVKM. V shed 5 bases and J 1 base; nucleotides not matched to a gene: 3. The CDR3 DNA reads TGTGCCAGCAGTGAACAGGGGGCATCCTACAATGAGCAGTTCTTC. Translating it yields CASSEQGASYNEQFF. Based on the CDR3 plus reference TRBV28 and TRBJ2-1, the full variable domain is DVKVTQSSRYLVKRTGEKVFLECVQDMDHENMFWYRQDPGLGLRLIYFSYDVKMKEKGDIPEGYSVSREKKERFSLILESASTNQTSMYLCASSEQGASYNEQFFGPGTRLTVL.

V gene TRBV12-3 or TRBV12-4 combines with J gene TRBJ2-3, with unresolved D. Trimming pared 5 bases from V and 5 bases from J, leaving 8 bases between. This CDR3 comprises 12 residues. The CDR3 here is CASSISGDTQYF. DNA of the CDR3: TGTGCCAGCAGTATCTCGGGAGATACGCAGTATTTT.

This clone appeared once. The chain is built from TRBV5-4 and TRBJ2-7; 7 nucleotides align to TRBD1. Losses at the gene ends were 9 bases for V and 3 bases for J; bases not matched to a gene: 12. The CDR3 contains 14 residues. CDR1 is SGHNT, CDR2 YYREEE, per germline (reference sequence). As DNA, the CDR3 is TGTGCCACCTCTGACAGGGATTTCCTCTACGAGCAGTACTTC. Translation: CATSDRDFLYEQYF. The complete variable domain, with remaining parts taken from reference TRBV5-4 and TRBJ2-7, reads ETGVTQSPTHLIKTRGQQVTLRCSSQSGHNTVSWYQQALGQGPQFIFQYYREEENGRGNFPPRFSGLQFPNYSSELNVNALELDDSALYLCATSDRDFLYEQYFGPGTRLTVT.

This chain connects TRBV7-2 to TRBJ2-2; possible D gene TRBD2, 5 bases. Between the trimmed V and J ends, which lost 6 bases and 4 bases, there was a span of 15 bases. The germline gives CDR1 SGHTA, CDR2 FQGNSA. The CDR3 spans 15 residues. The CDR3 bases are TGTGCCAGCAGATTGCCCGGCGGGTTCACCGGGGAGCTGTTTTTT. This gives the protein CASRLPGGFTGELFF.

The J gene is TRBJ2-1, the V gene TRBV7-3; 8 nucleotides agree with TRBD1. Germline V gives CDR1 SGHTA, CDR2 FQGTGA. The CDR3 sequence is 14 residues long. J gave up 8 bases and V 4 bases, and 7 bases lay outside the gene matches. Written as DNA, the CDR3 is TGTGCCAGCAGCTCCGGGACAGGTGCTTATGAGCAGTTCTTC. This codes for CASSSGTGAYEQFF.

This sequence joins TRBV7-9 and TRBJ2-2; 7 bases are shared with TRBD2. J gave up 1 base and V 4 bases, and 6 bases lay outside the gene matches. This CDR3 comprises 16 residues. The germline CDR1 and CDR2 sequences are SEHNR and FQNEAQ (reference sequence). The CDR3 reads CASSSRGDGNTGELFF. The CDR3 bases are TGTGCCAGCAGCTCACGGGGGGACGGGAACACCGGGGAGCTGTTTTTT.

This clone is a singleton in its sample. The chain has TRBV6-5 and TRBJ2-6; 7 bases match TRBD1. In germline, CDR1 is MNHEY, CDR2 SVGAGI. Germline trimming cut 6 bases from V and 2 bases from J; bases unmatched to any gene: 4. The CDR3 is 15 residues long. The CDR3 nucleotides read TGTGCCAGCAGCTCTGACAGGGCTGGGGCCAACGTCCTGACTTTC. Its protein is CASSSDRAGANVLTF.

A note on this clone: One end of the junction does not line up with germline, which may come from a read error. The gene calls are TRBV7-2 and TRBJ1-2, with D perhaps TRBD1 (6 bases). The CDR3 is made up of 15 amino acids. Germline loops: CDR1 SGHTA, CDR2 FQGNSA. CDR3 region: CASSIASAGVYGYTF. The CDR3 DNA sequence: TGTGCCAGCAGCATAGCTAGTGCAGGGGTCTATGGCTACACCTTC.

This rearrangement joins TRBV21-1 to TRBJ1-1. TRBV21-1 is given as a pseudogene. The CDR3 runs 12 residues. The CDR3 sequence is CASSTPGFAAFF. CDR3 nucleotides: TGTGCCAGCAGCACTCCGGGGTTTGCAGCTTTCTTT.

This rearrangement joins TRBV5-1 to TRBJ2-3, with D possibly TRBD2 on 5 matching bases. In germline, CDR1 is SGHRS, CDR2 YFSETQ. The CDR3 consists of 15 residues. Trimming removed 6 bases from V and 2 bases from J, with 16 bases in between. The CDR3 DNA is TGCGCCAGCATCCCCGATCGGGGAGCCACAGATACGCAGTATTTT. Translation gives CASIPDRGATDTQYF. Complete variable domain (other parts from reference TRBV5-1 and TRBJ2-3): KAGVTQTPRYLIKTRGQQVTLSCSPISGHRSVSWYQQTPGQGLQFLFEYFSETQRNKGNFPGRFSGRQFSNSRSEMNVSTLELGDSALYLCASIPDRGATDTQYFGPGTRLTVL.

The chain combines TRBV3-1 (or the pseudogene TRBV3-2) with TRBJ1-5, with D perhaps matching TRBD1 (6 bases). The CDR3 is 16 residues long. Germline assignment: CDR1 LGHDT and CDR2 YNNKEL (reference sequence). The V and J ends lost 3 bases and 0 bases respectively, with 12 bases between them. CDR3 sequence reads: CASSQGTGYSNQPQHF. In DNA, the CDR3 is TGTGCCAGCAGCCAGGGTACAGGGTATAGCAATCAGCCCCAGCATTTT.

This chain links TRBV18 with TRBJ1-1; D remains ambiguous. Between the trimmed V and J ends, which lost 0 bases and 1 base, there was a span of 6 bases. From germline, CDR1 is KGHSH and CDR2 LQKENI. This CDR3 is built from 14 residues. Here the CDR3 DNA reads TGTGCCAGCTCACCACCAAACGGGAACACTGAAGCTTTCTTT. It translates to CASSPPNGNTEAFF.

V usage is TRBV29-1 and J usage is TRBJ1-2, with 7 bases lining up with TRBD1. V shed 7 bases, J shed 8 bases, and the junction held 4 bases outside the gene matches. Germline V lookup: CDR1 SQVTM, CDR2 ANQGSEA. CDR3 length: 10 amino acids. CDR3 loop: CSGGTEGYTF. As DNA, the CDR3 is TGCAGCGGGGGGACAGAAGGCTACACCTTC.

J is TRBJ2-7 and V is TRBV7-8; D is uncertain. The CDR3 length is 14 residues. CDR1 is SGHVS, CDR2 FQNEAQ, per germline. V lost 3 bases and J 2 bases, leaving 11 bases between the germline ends. In DNA form, the CDR3 reads TGTGCCAGCAGCTTGGCCAGAGAGGCCTACGAGCAGTACTTC. Its translation: CASSLAREAYEQYF.

V and J are TRBV5-5 and TRBJ1-3; D unclear. This CDR3 has 16 amino acids. V lost 2 bases, J lost 0 bases, and 12 bases lay in between. Germline V CDR1 and CDR2: SGHKS, YYEKEE (reference sequence). DNA for the CDR3: TGTGCCAGCAGCTTTTTATCTCCCAGCTCTGGAAACACCATATATTTT. Translated: CASSFLSPSSGNTIYF.

The rearrangement joins TRBV30 to TRBJ2-3, with D possibly being TRBD2 (5 bases). V gave up 5 bases and J gave up 5 bases, with 17 bases separating them. Per germline, CDR1 GTSNPN and CDR2 SVGIG (reference sequence). CDR3 length: 14 residues. The CDR3 loop reads CAWVGLLKGDTQYF. In DNA form, the CDR3 reads TGTGCCTGGGTCGGACTCCTGAAGGGAGATACGCAGTATTTT.

This clone was counted only a few times. The chain couples TRBV7-6 to TRBJ1-2; 7 bases line up with TRBD1. V lost 5 bases and J lost 7; bases outside the gene matches: 7. CDR3 length: 13 residues. Germline CDR1 is SGHVS and CDR2 is FNYEAQ. CDR3 region: CASSPRQGGGYTF. DNA of the CDR3: TGTGCCAGCAGCCCTCGACAGGGTGGTGGCTACACCTTC. The variable domain in full, with the rest retrieved from reference TRBV7-6 and TRBJ1-2, is GAGVSQSPRYKVTKRGQDVALRCDPISGHVSLYWYRQALGQGPEFLTYFNYEAQQDKSGLPNDRFSAERPEGSISTLTIQRTEQRDSAMYRCASSPRQGGGYTFGSGTRLTVV.

V gene TRBV6-2 or TRBV6-3 combines with J gene TRBJ2-7; 7 bases match TRBD2. The CDR3 is 17 amino acids. Germline CDR1 reads MNHEY; CDR2 reads SVGEGT. The V gene end was trimmed by 2 bases and the J gene end by 0 bases; junction bases not matched to a gene: 10. The DNA for the CDR3 is TGTGCCAGCAGTTACCTTAGAGCGGGGCTGAGCTCCTACGAGCAGTACTTC. This codes for CASSYLRAGLSSYEQYF.

The chain links TRBV28 to TRBJ2-1; D uncertain. The CDR3 consists of 14 residues. Germline values: CDR1 MDHEN, CDR2 SYDVKM. V lost 4 bases and J 2 bases, leaving 9 bases between the germline ends. The CDR3 spells CASSSTVAYNEQFF. In nucleotides, the CDR3 is TGTGCCAGCAGTTCCACGGTAGCCTACAATGAGCAGTTCTTC. Together with reference TRBV28 and TRBJ2-1, the CDR3 gives the full variable domain: DVKVTQSSRYLVKRTGEKVFLECVQDMDHENMFWYRQDPGLGLRLIYFSYDVKMKEKGDIPEGYSVSREKKERFSLILESASTNQTSMYLCASSSTVAYNEQFFGPGTRLTVL.